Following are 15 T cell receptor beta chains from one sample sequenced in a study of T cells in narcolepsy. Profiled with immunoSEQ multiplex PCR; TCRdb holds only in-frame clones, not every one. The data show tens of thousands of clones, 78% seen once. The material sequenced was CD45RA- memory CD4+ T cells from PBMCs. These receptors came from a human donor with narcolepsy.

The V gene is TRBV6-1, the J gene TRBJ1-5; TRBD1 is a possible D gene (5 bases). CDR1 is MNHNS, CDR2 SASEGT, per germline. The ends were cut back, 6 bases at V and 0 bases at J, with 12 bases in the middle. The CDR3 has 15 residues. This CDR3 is CASRKGTNSNQPQHF. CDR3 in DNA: TGTGCCAGCAGAAAAGGGACTAATAGCAATCAGCCCCAGCATTTT.

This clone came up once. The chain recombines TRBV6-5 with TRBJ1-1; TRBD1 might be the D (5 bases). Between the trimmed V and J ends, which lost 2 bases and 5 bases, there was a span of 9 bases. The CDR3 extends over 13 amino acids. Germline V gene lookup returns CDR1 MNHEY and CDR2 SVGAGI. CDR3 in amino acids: CASSYGRETEAFF. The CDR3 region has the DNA TGTGCCAGCAGTTACGGCAGGGAAACTGAAGCTTTCTTT.

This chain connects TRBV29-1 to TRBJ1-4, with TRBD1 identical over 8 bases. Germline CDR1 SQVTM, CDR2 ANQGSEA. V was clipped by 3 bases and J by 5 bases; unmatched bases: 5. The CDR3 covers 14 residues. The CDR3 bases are TGCAGCGTTGAGGGGACAGGCCCAAATGAAAAACTGTTTTTT. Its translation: CSVEGTGPNEKLFF.

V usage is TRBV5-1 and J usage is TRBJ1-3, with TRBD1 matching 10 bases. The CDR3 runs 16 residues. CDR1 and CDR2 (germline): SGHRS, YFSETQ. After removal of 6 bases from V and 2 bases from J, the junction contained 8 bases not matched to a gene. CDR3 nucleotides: TGCGCCAGCACCCCAGACAGGGGGCGCCCTGGAAACACCATATATTTT. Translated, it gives CASTPDRGRPGNTIYF.

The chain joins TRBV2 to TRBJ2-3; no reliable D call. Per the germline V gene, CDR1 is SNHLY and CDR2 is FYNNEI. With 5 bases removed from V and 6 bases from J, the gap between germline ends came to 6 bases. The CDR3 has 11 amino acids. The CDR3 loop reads CASSFDDTQYF. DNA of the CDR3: TGTGCCAGCAGTTTTGACGATACGCAGTATTTT.

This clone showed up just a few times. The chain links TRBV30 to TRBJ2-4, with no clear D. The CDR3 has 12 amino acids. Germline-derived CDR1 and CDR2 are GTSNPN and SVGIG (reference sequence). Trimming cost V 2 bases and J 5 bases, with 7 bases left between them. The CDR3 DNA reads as TGTGCCTGGAGTTGGGGTCAAAACATTCAGTACTTC. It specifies CAWSWGQNIQYF.

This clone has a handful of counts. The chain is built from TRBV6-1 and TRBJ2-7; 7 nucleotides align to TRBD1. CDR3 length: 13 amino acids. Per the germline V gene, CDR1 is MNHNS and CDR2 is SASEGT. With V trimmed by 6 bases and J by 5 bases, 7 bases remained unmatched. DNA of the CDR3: TGTGCCAGCAGGGTGACAGGGCGCCACGAGCAGTACTTC. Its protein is CASRVTGRHEQYF.

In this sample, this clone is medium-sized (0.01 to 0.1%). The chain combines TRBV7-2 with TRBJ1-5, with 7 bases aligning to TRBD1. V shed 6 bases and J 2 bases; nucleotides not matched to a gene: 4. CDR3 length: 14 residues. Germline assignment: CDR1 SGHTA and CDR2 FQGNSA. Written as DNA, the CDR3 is TGTGCCAGCAGTCCCACAGGGGGCAATCAGCCCCAGCATTTT. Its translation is CASSPTGGNQPQHF. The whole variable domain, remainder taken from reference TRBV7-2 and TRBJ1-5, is GAGVSQSPSNKVTEKGKDVELRCDPISGHTALYWYRQSLGQGLEFLIYFQGNSAPDKSGLPSDRFSAERTGGSVSTLTIQRTQQEDSAVYLCASSPTGGNQPQHFGDGTRLSIL.

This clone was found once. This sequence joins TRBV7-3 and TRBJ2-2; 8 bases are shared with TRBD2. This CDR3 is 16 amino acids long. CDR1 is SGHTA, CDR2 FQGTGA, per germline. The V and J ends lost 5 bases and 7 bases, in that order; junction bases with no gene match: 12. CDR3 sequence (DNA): TGTGCCAGCAGCCCCCGGAGCGGGAGCATTTACGGGGAGCTGTTTTTT. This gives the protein CASSPRSGSIYGELFF. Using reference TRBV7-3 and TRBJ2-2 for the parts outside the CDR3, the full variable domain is GAGVSQTPSNKVTEKGKYVELRCDPISGHTALYWYRQSLGQGPEFLIYFQGTGAADDSGLPNDRFFAVRPEGSVSTLKIQRTERGDSAVYLCASSPRSGSIYGELFFGEGSRLTVL.

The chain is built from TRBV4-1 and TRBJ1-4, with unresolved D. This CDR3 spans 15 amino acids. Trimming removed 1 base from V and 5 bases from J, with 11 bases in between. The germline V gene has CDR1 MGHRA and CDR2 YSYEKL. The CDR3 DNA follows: TGCGCCAGCAGCCAAGGGGCACTTAAAAATGAAAAACTGTTTTTT. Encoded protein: CASSQGALKNEKLFF.

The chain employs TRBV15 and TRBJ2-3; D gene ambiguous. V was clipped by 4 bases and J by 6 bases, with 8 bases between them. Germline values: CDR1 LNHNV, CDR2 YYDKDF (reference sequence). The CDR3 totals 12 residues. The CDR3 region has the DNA TGTGCCACCAGCACCTCAAGGGATACGCAGTATTTT. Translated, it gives CATSTSRDTQYF.

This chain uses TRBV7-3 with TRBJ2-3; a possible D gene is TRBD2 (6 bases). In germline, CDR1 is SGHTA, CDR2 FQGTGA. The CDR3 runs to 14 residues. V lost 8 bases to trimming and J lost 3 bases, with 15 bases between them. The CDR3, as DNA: TGTGCCAGCGGGTTCGGGGGAGGTACAGATACGCAGTATTTT. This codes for CASGFGGGTDTQYF.

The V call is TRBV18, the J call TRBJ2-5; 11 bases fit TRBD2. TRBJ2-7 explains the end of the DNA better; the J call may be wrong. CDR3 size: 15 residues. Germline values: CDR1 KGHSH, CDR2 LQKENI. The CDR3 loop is CASSPNSGRGHEQYF. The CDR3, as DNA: TGTGCCAGCTCACCCAATAGCGGGAGGGGGCACGAGCAGTACTTC.

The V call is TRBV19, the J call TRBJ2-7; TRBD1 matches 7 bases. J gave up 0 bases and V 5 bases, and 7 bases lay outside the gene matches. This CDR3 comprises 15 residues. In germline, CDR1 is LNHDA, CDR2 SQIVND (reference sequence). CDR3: CASSQGGAGSYEQYF. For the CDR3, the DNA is TGTGCCAGTAGTCAAGGGGGCGCGGGCTCCTACGAGCAGTACTTC.

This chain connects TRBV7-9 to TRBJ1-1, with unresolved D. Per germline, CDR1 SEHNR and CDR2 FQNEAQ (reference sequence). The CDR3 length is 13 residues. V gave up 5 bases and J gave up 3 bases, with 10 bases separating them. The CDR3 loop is CASSLSGHTEAFF. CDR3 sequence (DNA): TGTGCCAGCAGCCTATCAGGCCACACTGAAGCTTTCTTT.